Described below is a single T cell receptor (beta chain) sequence and its context. What it recognizes is unknown. TCRdb processed the reads anew with MiXCR; each CDR3 protein has one entry. The sample holds approximately 290,000 distinct CDR3 sequences, roughly 24% seen once. The germline gives CDR1 MDHEN, CDR2 SYDVKM. Trimming removed 6 bases at V and 0 bases at J, with 15 bases between. This CDR3 has 15 amino acids. These data come from a study of T cell repertoires in cytomegalovirus infection. Points from the study as a whole: Cumulative frequency (of public TCR beta family members) identified carriers of CMV plus the relevant HLA.

This clonotype originated in a human donor in good health (CMV status not recorded). Some clones in this sample may be carry-over from other donors' samples. V gene TRBV28 combines with J gene TRBJ2-7, with D tentatively TRBD1 (6 bases). Sequences were obtained from PBMCs. CDR3 residues: CASRSTGPYSYEQYF. DNA for the CDR3: TGTGCCAGCAGATCTACAGGGCCTTACTCCTACGAGCAGTACTTC. Filled out from reference TRBV28 and TRBJ2-7, the complete variable domain reads DVKVTQSSRYLVKRTGEKVFLECVQDMDHENMFWYRQDPGLGLRLIYFSYDVKMKEKGDIPEGYSVSREKKERFSLILESASTNQTSMYLCASRSTGPYSYEQYFGPGTRLTVT.